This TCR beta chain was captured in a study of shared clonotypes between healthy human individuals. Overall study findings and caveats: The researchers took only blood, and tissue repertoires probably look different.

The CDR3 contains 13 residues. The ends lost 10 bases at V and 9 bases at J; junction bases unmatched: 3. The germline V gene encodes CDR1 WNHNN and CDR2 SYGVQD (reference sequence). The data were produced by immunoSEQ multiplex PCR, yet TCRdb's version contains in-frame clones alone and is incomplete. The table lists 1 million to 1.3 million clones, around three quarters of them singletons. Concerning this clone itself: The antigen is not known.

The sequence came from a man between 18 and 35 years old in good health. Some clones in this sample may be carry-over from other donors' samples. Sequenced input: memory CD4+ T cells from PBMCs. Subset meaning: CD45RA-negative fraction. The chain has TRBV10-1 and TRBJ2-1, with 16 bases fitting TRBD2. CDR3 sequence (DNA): TGCGCCACCGGGACTAGCGGGAGGGCTGAGCAGTTCTTC. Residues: CATGTSGRAEQFF.